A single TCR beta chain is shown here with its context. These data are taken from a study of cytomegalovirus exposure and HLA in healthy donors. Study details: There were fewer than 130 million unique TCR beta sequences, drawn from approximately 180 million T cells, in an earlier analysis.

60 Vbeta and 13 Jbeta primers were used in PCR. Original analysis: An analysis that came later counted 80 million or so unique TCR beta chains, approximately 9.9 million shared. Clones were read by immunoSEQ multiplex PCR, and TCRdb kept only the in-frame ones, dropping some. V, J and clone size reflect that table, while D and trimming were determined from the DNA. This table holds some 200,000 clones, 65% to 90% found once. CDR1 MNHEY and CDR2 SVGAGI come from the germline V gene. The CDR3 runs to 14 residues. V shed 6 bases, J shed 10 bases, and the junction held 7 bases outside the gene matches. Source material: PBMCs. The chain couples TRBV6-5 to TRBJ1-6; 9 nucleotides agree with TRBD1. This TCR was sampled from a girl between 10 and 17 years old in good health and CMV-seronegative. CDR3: CASRTGTGTSPLHF. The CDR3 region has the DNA TGTGCCAGCAGGACCGGGACAGGGACATCACCCCTCCACTTT.